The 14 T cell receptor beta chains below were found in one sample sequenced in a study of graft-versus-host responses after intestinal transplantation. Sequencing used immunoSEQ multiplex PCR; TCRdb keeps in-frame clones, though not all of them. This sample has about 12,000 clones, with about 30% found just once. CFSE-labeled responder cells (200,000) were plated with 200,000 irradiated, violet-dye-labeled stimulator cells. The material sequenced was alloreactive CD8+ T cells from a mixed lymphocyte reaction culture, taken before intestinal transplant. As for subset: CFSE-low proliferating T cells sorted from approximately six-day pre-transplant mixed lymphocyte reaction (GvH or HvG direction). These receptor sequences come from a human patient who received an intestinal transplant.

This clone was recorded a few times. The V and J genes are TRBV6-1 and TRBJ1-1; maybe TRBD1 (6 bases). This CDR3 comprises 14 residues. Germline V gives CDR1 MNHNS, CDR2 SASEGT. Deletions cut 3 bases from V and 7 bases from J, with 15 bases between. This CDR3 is CASSEYLTGVEAFF. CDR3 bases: TGTGCCAGCAGTGAGTATCTGACAGGAGTTGAAGCTTTCTTT.

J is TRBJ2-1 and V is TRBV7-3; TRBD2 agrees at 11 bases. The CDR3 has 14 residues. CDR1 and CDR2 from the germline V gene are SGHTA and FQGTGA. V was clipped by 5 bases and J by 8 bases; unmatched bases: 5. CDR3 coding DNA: TGTGCCAGCAGCGCCGTAGCGGGAGGGGATGAGCAGTTCTTC. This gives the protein CASSAVAGGDEQFF.

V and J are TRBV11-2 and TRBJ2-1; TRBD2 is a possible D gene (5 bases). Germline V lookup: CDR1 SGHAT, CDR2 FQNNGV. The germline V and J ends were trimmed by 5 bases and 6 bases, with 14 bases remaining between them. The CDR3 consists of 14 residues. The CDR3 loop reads CASSPNPRGNEQFF. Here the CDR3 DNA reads TGTGCCAGCAGCCCCAACCCCCGGGGCAATGAGCAGTTCTTC.

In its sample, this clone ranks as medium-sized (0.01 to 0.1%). The CDR3 DNA is TGTGCCAGTAACATGGGACAGGGGGCCTACGAGCAGTACTTC. Residues: CASNMGQGAYEQYF. The chain joins TRBV19 to TRBJ2-7; 11 bases line up with TRBD1. Germline CDR1 is LNHDA and CDR2 is SQIVND (reference sequence). The V segment lost 7 bases and the J segment 2 bases; nucleotides outside the gene matches: 4. This CDR3 spans 14 amino acids.

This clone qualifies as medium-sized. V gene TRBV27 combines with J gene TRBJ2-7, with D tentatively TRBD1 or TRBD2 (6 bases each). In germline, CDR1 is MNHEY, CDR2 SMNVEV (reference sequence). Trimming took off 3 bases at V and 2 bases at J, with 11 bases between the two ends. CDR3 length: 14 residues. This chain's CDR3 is CASSFGGAAYEQYF. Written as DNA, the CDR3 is TGTGCCAGCAGTTTCGGGGGCGCGGCCTACGAGCAGTACTTC.

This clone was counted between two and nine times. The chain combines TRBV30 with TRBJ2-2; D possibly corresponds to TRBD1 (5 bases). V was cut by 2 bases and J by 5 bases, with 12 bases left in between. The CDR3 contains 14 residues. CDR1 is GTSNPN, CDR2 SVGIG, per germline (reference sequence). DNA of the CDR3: TGTGCCTGGAGTTGGGGCGTGGGGACCGGGGAGCTGTTTTTT. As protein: CAWSWGVGTGELFF.

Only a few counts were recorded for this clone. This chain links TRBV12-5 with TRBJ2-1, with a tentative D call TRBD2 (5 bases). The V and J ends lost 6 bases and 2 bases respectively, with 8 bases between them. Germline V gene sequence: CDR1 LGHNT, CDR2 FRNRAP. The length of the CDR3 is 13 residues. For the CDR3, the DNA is TGTGCTAGTGGGTCGGGGACCTACAATGAGCAGTTCTTC. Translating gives CASGSGTYNEQFF.

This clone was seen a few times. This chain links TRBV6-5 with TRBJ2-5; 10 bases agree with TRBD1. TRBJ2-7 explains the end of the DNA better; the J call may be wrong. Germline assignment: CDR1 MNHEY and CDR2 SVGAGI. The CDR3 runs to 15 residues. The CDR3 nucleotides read TGTGCCAGCAGTTACCCGGGACAGGGGACCTACGAGCAGTACTTC. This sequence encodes CASSYPGQGTYEQYF.

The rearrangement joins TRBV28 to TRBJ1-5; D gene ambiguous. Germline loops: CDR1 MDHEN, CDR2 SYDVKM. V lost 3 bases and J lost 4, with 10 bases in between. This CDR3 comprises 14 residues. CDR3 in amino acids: CASSLAGDNQPQHF. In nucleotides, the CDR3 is TGTGCCAGCAGTTTGGCAGGCGATAATCAGCCCCAGCATTTT.

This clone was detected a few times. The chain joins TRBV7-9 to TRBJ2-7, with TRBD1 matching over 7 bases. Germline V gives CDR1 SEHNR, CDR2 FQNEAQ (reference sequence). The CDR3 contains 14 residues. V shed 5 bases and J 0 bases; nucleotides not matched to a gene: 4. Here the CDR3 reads CASSPRDSSYEQYF. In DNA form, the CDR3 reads TGTGCCAGCAGCCCAAGGGACAGCTCCTACGAGCAGTACTTC.

CDR3 nucleotide sequence: TGTGCCAGCAGCGCCCCCGTGGCGGGTAGACAAGAGACCCAGTACTTC. It yields the protein CASSAPVAGRQETQYF. The chain joins TRBV9 to TRBJ2-5; D possibly corresponds to TRBD2 (5 bases). Per germline, CDR1 SGDLS and CDR2 YYNGEE. The V and J ends lost 3 bases and 2 bases respectively, with 17 bases between them. This CDR3 contains 16 residues.

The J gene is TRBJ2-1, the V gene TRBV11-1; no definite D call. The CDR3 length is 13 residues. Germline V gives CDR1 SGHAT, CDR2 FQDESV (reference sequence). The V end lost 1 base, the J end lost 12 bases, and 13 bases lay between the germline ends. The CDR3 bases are TGTGCCAGCAGCTTAGGACGAGCTGCCACGCAGTTCTTC. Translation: CASSLGRAATQFF.

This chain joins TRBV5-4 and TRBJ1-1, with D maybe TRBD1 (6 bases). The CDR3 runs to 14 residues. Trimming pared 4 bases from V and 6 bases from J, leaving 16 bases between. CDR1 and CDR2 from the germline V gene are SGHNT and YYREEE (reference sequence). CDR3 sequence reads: CASSQGGGWPEAFF. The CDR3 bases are TGTGCCAGCAGCCAAGGGGGGGGGTGGCCTGAAGCTTTCTTT.

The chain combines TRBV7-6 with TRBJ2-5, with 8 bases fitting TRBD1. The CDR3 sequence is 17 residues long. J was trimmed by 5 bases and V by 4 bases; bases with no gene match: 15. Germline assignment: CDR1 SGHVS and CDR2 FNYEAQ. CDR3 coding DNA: TGTGCCAGCAGCTGGTCCCCCGCGACAGGGGTTGGCGAGACCCAGTACTTC. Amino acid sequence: CASSWSPATGVGETQYF.